These 14 T cell receptor beta chains were all obtained from the same sample, sequenced in a study of vaccination and CD4 T cells after COVID-19. Sample treatment: 10-day PBMC culture with coronavirus spike peptide pools or control peptides (ViraFEST assay). Investigators obtained the unexposed donor's CD4+ T cells before the COVID-19 pandemic (2011-2018). No cognate antigen is known for these TCRs. Scientists ran DNA taken from cultured CD4+ T cells through the Oncomine TCR Beta short-read assay for sequencing. Via MiXCR, TCRdb re-called the PCR reads, giving one row per CDR3 protein. The sample contains 8,000 to 9,000 distinct CDR3 sequences, about half of which appear only once. Material: CD4+ T cells from blood, cultured in vitro. All receptors come from a human donor in good health.

The V gene is TRBV20-1, the J gene TRBJ1-1; D is perhaps TRBD1 (6 bases). Trimming took off 6 bases at V and 1 base at J, with 15 bases between the two ends. In germline, CDR1 is DFQATT, CDR2 SNEGSKA (reference sequence). This CDR3 has 14 residues. CDR3 DNA sequence: TGCAGTGCAACACCTCAGACAGGGAACACTGAAGCTTTCTTT. Its translation is CSATPQTGNTEAFF.

In this sample, this clonotype turned up a few times. The chain couples TRBV7-9 to TRBJ1-2; the match to TRBD1 covers 12 bases. With 5 bases clipped from V and 8 bases from J, the junction kept 12 bases outside the gene matches. The CDR3 is made up of 16 amino acids. Germline CDR1 reads SEHNR; CDR2 reads FQNEAQ (reference sequence). The CDR3 nucleotides are TGTGCCAGCAGCCAAGTTCTGGGACAGGGGGCTGGAGGCTACACCTTC. Its translation is CASSQVLGQGAGGYTF.

This sequence joins TRBV5-4 and TRBJ2-7; D is undetermined. The germline V gene has CDR1 SGHNT and CDR2 YYREEE (reference sequence). This CDR3 is 12 amino acids long. V shed 4 bases and J shed 1 base, with 6 bases lying between them. CDR3: CASSAESYEQYF. The CDR3 bases are TGTGCCAGCAGCGCCGAATCCTACGAGCAGTACTTC.

This chain links TRBV7-9 with TRBJ1-1, with D unclear. The CDR3 consists of 10 residues. Between the trimmed V and J ends, which lost 2 bases and 8 bases, there was a span of 3 bases. The V gene's germline CDR1 is SEHNR and CDR2 FQNEAQ (reference sequence). CDR3 nucleotide sequence: TGTGCCAGCAGCTTATCCGAAGCTTTCTTT. Its protein is CASSLSEAFF.

V is TRBV27 and J is TRBJ1-4; D is ambiguous. Germline V lookup: CDR1 MNHEY, CDR2 SMNVEV (reference sequence). The CDR3 runs 13 residues. Trimming removed 10 bases from V and 7 bases from J, with 16 bases in between. The chain's CDR3 is CATGTAVPEKLFF. The DNA for the CDR3 is TGTGCCACCGGAACAGCGGTTCCTGAAAAACTGTTTTTT. The whole variable domain, filled in from reference TRBV27 and TRBJ1-4, reads EAQVTQNPRYLITVTGKKLTVTCSQNMNHEYMSWYRQDPGLGLRQIYYSMNVEVTDKGDVPEGYKVSRKEKRNFPLILESPSPNQTSLYFCATGTAVPEKLFFGSGTQLSVL.

This clonotype was seen a few times. The CDR3 DNA is TGTGCCAGCAGCTTATGGCAGGGCACAGATACGCAGTATTTT. It specifies CASSLWQGTDTQYF. The gene calls are TRBV7-8 and TRBJ2-3; D gene uncertain. Trimming shortened V by 2 bases and J by 1 base, and 7 bases separated the two germline ends. Germline V gene sequence: CDR1 SGHVS, CDR2 FQNEAQ. There are 14 residues in the CDR3.

The chain combines TRBV6-2 or TRBV6-3 with TRBJ2-1; D gene unclear. Trimming shortened V by 0 bases and J by 6 bases, and 12 bases separated the two germline ends. Germline loops: CDR1 MNHEY, CDR2 SVGEGT. The CDR3 runs to 15 residues. CDR3 sequence (DNA): TGTGCCAGCAGTTACTCCTATAACCCGAGCAATGAGCAGTTCTTC. Residues: CASSYSYNPSNEQFF.

A few counts support this clonotype. The V and J genes are TRBV6-1 and TRBJ1-2, with D unclear. The CDR3 is made up of 13 amino acids. Per germline, CDR1 MNHNS and CDR2 SASEGT. The germline V and J ends were trimmed by 3 bases and 0 bases, with 5 bases remaining between them. CDR3 bases: TGTGCCAGCAGTGATGTTGCTAACTATGGCTACACCTTC. Protein sequence: CASSDVANYGYTF.

This clonotype was seen a handful of times. This sequence joins TRBV6-5 and TRBJ1-4; tentative D call: TRBD1 (5 bases). This CDR3 has 13 residues. The V and J ends lost 0 bases and 8 bases respectively, with 7 bases between them. From germline, CDR1 is MNHEY and CDR2 SVGAGI. The CDR3 reads CASSYSKGEKLFF. The CDR3 DNA sequence: TGTGCCAGCAGTTACTCGAAGGGGGAAAAACTGTTTTTT.

The chain has TRBV5-4 and TRBJ1-5; weak D call: TRBD1 (6 bases). The CDR3 length is 13 residues. Trimming pared 4 bases from V and 7 bases from J, leaving 12 bases between. Germline lookup yields CDR1 SGHNT and CDR2 YYREEE (reference sequence). CDR3 in DNA: TGTGCCAGCAGCCCCAGGGGTGGCCAGCCCCAGCATTTT. Translated: CASSPRGGQPQHF.

There are a few counts of this clonotype. This chain links TRBV10-1 with TRBJ2-7; D may be TRBD2 (5 bases). Germline CDR1 and CDR2: WNHNN and SYGVQD (reference sequence). The CDR3 length is 14 residues. With 8 bases removed from V and 0 bases from J, the gap between germline ends came to 14 bases. The CDR3 DNA reads TGCGCCAGCCGCCCGGGGATCGGCTCCTACGAGCAGTACTTC. Translated: CASRPGIGSYEQYF.

This chain links TRBV2 with TRBJ1-1, with D unresolved. V was cut by 4 bases and J by 4 bases, with 10 bases left in between. This CDR3 spans 13 amino acids. Looked up from germline, CDR1 is SNHLY and CDR2 is FYNNEI. For the CDR3, the DNA is TGTGCCAGCAGTGGGATGATGGGCACTGAAGCTTTCTTT. It is translated as CASSGMMGTEAFF. The entire variable domain, with the rest obtained from reference TRBV2 and TRBJ1-1, is as follows: EPEVTQTPSHQVTQMGQEVILRCVPISNHLYFYWYRQILGQKVEFLVSFYNNEISEKSEIFDDQFSVERPDGSNFTLKIRSTKLEDSAMYFCASSGMMGTEAFFGQGTRLTVV.

This chain uses TRBV2 with TRBJ1-3; D is unresolved. V shed 7 bases and J shed 0 bases, with 16 bases lying between them. The germline V gene has CDR1 SNHLY and CDR2 FYNNEI. The CDR3 extends over 16 amino acids. The CDR3 sequence: CASTERALHSGNTIYF. DNA for the CDR3: TGTGCCAGCACCGAAAGGGCCCTCCACTCTGGAAACACCATATATTTT.

For the CDR3, the DNA is TGCGCCAGCAGTGGAGGGTTCCAAGAGACCCAGTACTTC. Protein sequence: CASSGGFQETQYF. The chain joins TRBV10-1 to TRBJ2-5; perhaps TRBD2 as D (5 bases). The CDR3 has 13 residues. Trimming cost V 4 bases and J 1 base, with 7 bases left between them. Germline V gene lookup returns CDR1 WNHNN and CDR2 SYGVQD (reference sequence).